Below, 25 T cell receptor beta chains from the same sample are listed, as sequenced in a study of relationships among human T cell subsets. The T cell receptor alpha and beta CDR3 regions were amplified from mRNA by semiquantitative ARM-PCR. In ARM-PCR, communal superprimers followed tagged nested gene-specific primers for exponential amplification. Each CDR3 protein gets one entry after TCRdb re-called the multiplex PCR reads with MiXCR. The sample lists 13,000 to 15,000 distinct CDR3 sequences; over 45% were seen once. CD4+ cells were positively selected first, then anti-CD25 beads isolated CD4+CD25+ regulatory T cells. Sequenced sample: Tregs sorted from blood. The receptors shown here come from a middle-aged man in good health.

This clonotype was picked up one time. The chain is built from TRBV5-1 and TRBJ1-2; D is unclear. V was clipped by 0 bases and J by 3 bases, with 9 bases between them. Germline lookup yields CDR1 SGHRS and CDR2 YFSETQ. The CDR3 runs 14 residues. In nucleotides, the CDR3 is TGCGCCAGCAGCTTGGGTTTTGGAGACTATGGCTACACCTTC. It is translated as CASSLGFGDYGYTF.

The CDR3 DNA follows: TGTGCCAGCAGTTTGACGGAAACGGGGCCCCAGTACTTC. Protein sequence: CASSLTETGPQYF. The chain links TRBV28 to TRBJ2-5, with D tentatively TRBD1 or TRBD2 (5 bases each). From germline, CDR1 is MDHEN and CDR2 SYDVKM. Trimming removed 3 bases from V and 9 bases from J, with 14 bases in between. This CDR3 comprises 13 residues.

V and J are TRBV29-1 and TRBJ1-2; 7 bases line up with TRBD1. The CDR3 contains 13 residues. V trimming: 6 bases; J trimming: 4 bases; junction bases outside the gene matches: 8. CDR1 is SQVTM and CDR2 is ANQGSEA in the germline V gene. CDR3 in DNA: TGCAGCGTCGGGACAGCGACATCCTATGGCTACACCTTC. This encodes CSVGTATSYGYTF.

The gene calls are TRBV12-3 or TRBV12-4 and TRBJ2-7, with 8 bases lining up with TRBD2. This CDR3 is 18 amino acids long. V dropped 1 base and J dropped 0; count of bases not matched to a gene: 11. The DNA for the CDR3 is TGTGCCAGCAGTTTAGGGCACCCTAGCGGGTCCTACTCCTACGAGCAGTACTTC. The encoded protein is CASSLGHPSGSYSYEQYF.

The chain is built from TRBV28 and TRBJ2-5, with a weak D call TRBD1 (6 bases). Trimming cost V 3 bases and J 7 bases, with 15 bases left between them. The CDR3 is made up of 14 amino acids. Germline CDR1 is MDHEN and CDR2 is SYDVKM. CDR3 DNA sequence: TGTGCCAGCAGTTTGAGAGGGTTAGGGGGGACCCAGTACTTC. The encoded protein is CASSLRGLGGTQYF.

The gene calls are TRBV19 and TRBJ2-7; 9 nucleotides match TRBD1. The J call may be wrong; the DNA end is better matched by TRBJ2-5. CDR1 and CDR2 from the germline V gene are LNHDA and SQIVND (reference sequence). The CDR3 contains 16 residues. The CDR3, as DNA: TGTGCCAGTAGTACCTTGGCCGGGACAGGGCAAGAGACCCAGTACTTC. Its translation: CASSTLAGTGQETQYF.

This chain uses TRBV2 with TRBJ2-1; no reliable D call. This CDR3 comprises 13 residues. Trimming left V 5 bases short and J 5 bases short, with 10 bases between. Germline V CDR1 and CDR2: SNHLY, FYNNEI. This chain's CDR3 is CASSLDSNNEQFF. CDR3 sequence (DNA): TGTGCCAGCAGTTTAGACTCGAACAATGAGCAGTTCTTC.

This sequence joins TRBV19 and TRBJ2-3; TRBD1 aligns across 7 bases. The CDR3 is 14 amino acids. The junction had 2 bases not matched to a gene; V was cut back by 5 bases and J by 0 bases. The germline CDR1 and CDR2 sequences are LNHDA and SQIVND (reference sequence). The CDR3 coding sequence is TGTGCCAGTAGTCGACAGGGAAGCACAGATACGCAGTATTTT. Translated: CASSRQGSTDTQYF.

This chain links TRBV20-1 with TRBJ2-7; the D gene is possibly TRBD2 (5 bases). Between the trimmed V and J ends, which lost 7 bases and 2 bases, there was a span of 12 bases. The germline CDR1 and CDR2 sequences are DFQATT and SNEGSKA (reference sequence). This CDR3 comprises 12 residues. The CDR3 region has the DNA TGCAGTGGGAGTCCAGCGGCCTACGAGCAGTACTTC. Translating it yields CSGSPAAYEQYF.

The DNA of the CDR3 is TGTGCCAGCAGTCCACCGGGACGGAAGGGGGATACGCAGTATTTT. Translating gives CASSPPGRKGDTQYF. The genes are TRBV28 and TRBJ2-3; either TRBD1 or TRBD2 may supply D (5 bases each). Germline CDR1 and CDR2: MDHEN and SYDVKM. V was shortened by 5 bases and J by 6 bases, with 18 bases between the two germline ends. The CDR3 is 15 amino acids.

Of note for this clonotype: A much larger clone lies a single base off, so this may be a read error. The genes are TRBV6-5 and TRBJ2-6; D tentatively fits TRBD1 or TRBD2 (7 bases each). The CDR3 length is 15 residues. CDR1 is MNHEY, CDR2 SVGAGI, per germline. Trimming shortened V by 6 bases and J by 5 bases, and 14 bases separated the two germline ends. In DNA form, the CDR3 reads TGTGCCAGCAGACAGACAGGGACTAGGGCCAACGTCCTGACTTTC. It encodes CASRQTGTRANVLTF.

The V call is TRBV5-1, the J call TRBJ2-6, with D uncertain. V was cut by 6 bases and J by 1 base, with 11 bases left in between. Per the germline V gene, CDR1 is SGHRS and CDR2 is YFSETQ. The CDR3 totals 15 residues. CDR3: CASNPATSGANVLTF. For the CDR3, the DNA is TGCGCCAGCAACCCGGCCACTTCTGGGGCCAACGTCCTGACTTTC.

The chain joins TRBV20-1 to TRBJ1-2; D remains ambiguous. CDR1 is DFQATT, CDR2 SNEGSKA, per germline (reference sequence). Trimming took off 0 bases at V and 7 bases at J, with 9 bases between the two ends. The length of the CDR3 is 12 residues. The CDR3 is CSARDLGFGYTF. In DNA, the CDR3 is TGCAGTGCTAGAGATTTAGGATTTGGCTACACCTTC.

The rearrangement links TRBV11-2 to TRBJ2-5; D is unresolved. Germline V gene lookup returns CDR1 SGHAT and CDR2 FQNNGV. The CDR3 is 13 amino acids. V lost 3 bases and J 2 bases, leaving 7 bases between the germline ends. The CDR3 reads CASSFDHQETQYF. The CDR3 bases are TGTGCCAGCAGCTTTGATCATCAAGAGACCCAGTACTTC.

This clonotype was seen a few times. This chain connects TRBV29-1 to TRBJ2-4; tentative D call: TRBD2 (6 bases). Trimming took off 0 bases at V and 2 bases at J, with 11 bases between the two ends. CDR3 size: 15 residues. CDR1 is SQVTM and CDR2 is ANQGSEA in the germline V gene. DNA of the CDR3: TGCAGCGTTGAAGATAGCGGCAGGCCCAAAAACATTCAGTACTTC. Protein product: CSVEDSGRPKNIQYF.

The chain employs TRBV11-2 and TRBJ2-3; 9 nucleotides align to TRBD1. CDR3 length: 14 amino acids. Germline V gene data show CDR1 as SGHAT and CDR2 as FQNNGV. V was clipped by 1 base and J by 4 bases; unmatched bases: 0. The CDR3 DNA reads TGTGCCAGCAGCTTAGGACAGGGGGCAGATACGCAGTATTTT. It specifies CASSLGQGADTQYF.

This clonotype was counted a few times. The chain couples TRBV20-1 to TRBJ2-3; the D gene is possibly TRBD2 (6 bases). The CDR3 is made up of 15 amino acids. V dropped 4 bases and J dropped 5 bases, with 19 bases sitting between them. CDR1 and CDR2 (germline): DFQATT, SNEGSKA (reference sequence). The CDR3 DNA reads TGCAGTGCTAAACCTTTTACTAGCAGTGGAGATACGCAGTATTTT. It is translated as CSAKPFTSSGDTQYF.

The chain combines TRBV19 with TRBJ1-2, with TRBD1 as a possible D gene (6 bases). This CDR3 has 13 residues. The germline V and J ends were trimmed by 7 bases and 4 bases, with 13 bases remaining between them. Germline CDR1 reads LNHDA; CDR2 reads SQIVND (reference sequence). CDR3 coding DNA: TGTGCCAGTAATGGACAGCCCAGCTATGGCTACACCTTC. Its protein is CASNGQPSYGYTF. Full variable domain (rest looked up from reference TRBV19 and TRBJ1-2): DGGITQSPKYLFRKEGQNVTLSCEQNLNHDAMYWYRQDPGQGLRLIYYSQIVNDFQKGDIAEGYSVSREKKESFPLTVTSAQKNPTAFYLCASNGQPSYGYTFGSGTRLTVV.

V usage is TRBV29-1 and J usage is TRBJ1-2; D is undetermined. Germline V lookup: CDR1 SQVTM, CDR2 ANQGSEA. CDR3 length equals 9 residues. Trimming removed 6 bases at V and 5 bases at J, with 4 bases between. In DNA, the CDR3 is TGCAGCGTGGAGTATGGCTACACCTTC. As protein: CSVEYGYTF.

This sequence joins TRBV11-2 and TRBJ2-7; D gene unclear. CDR1 is SGHAT, CDR2 FQNNGV, per germline. Trimming removed 5 bases from V and 6 bases from J, with 14 bases in between. The CDR3 has 13 amino acids. The CDR3 DNA reads as TGTGCCAGCAGCGCCGACACGAATCTCGAGCAGTACTTC. It translates to CASSADTNLEQYF. Drawing the rest from reference TRBV11-2 and TRBJ2-7, the complete variable domain is EAGVAQSPRYKIIEKRQSVAFWCNPISGHATLYWYQQILGQGPKLLIQFQNNGVVDDSQLPKDRFSAERLKGVDSTLKIQPAKLEDSAVYLCASSADTNLEQYFGPGTRLTVT.

The V and J genes are TRBV24-1 and TRBJ1-1; D gene uncertain. CDR3 length: 13 residues. Trimming stripped 6 bases from V and 3 bases from J, with 10 bases between. Germline values: CDR1 KGHDR, CDR2 SFDVKD. CDR3 nucleotide sequence: TGTGCCACCAGTAAAGGGAGGGACACTGAAGCTTTCTTT. Its translation: CATSKGRDTEAFF.

The rearrangement uses TRBV6-1 and TRBJ2-4; D remains unclear. The CDR3 is 14 amino acids. Per the germline V gene, CDR1 is MNHNS and CDR2 is SASEGT. The germline V and J ends were trimmed by 3 bases and 1 base, with 7 bases remaining between them. CDR3 region: CASSEGWAKNIQYF. The CDR3 DNA sequence: TGTGCCAGCAGTGAGGGGTGGGCCAAAAACATTCAGTACTTC.

This rearrangement joins TRBV14 to TRBJ1-1; 9 nucleotides line up with TRBD1. Germline V CDR1 and CDR2: SGHDN, FVKESK. The CDR3 has 17 residues. The V segment lost 4 bases and the J segment 1 base; nucleotides outside the gene matches: 10. CDR3 region: CASSRIRGTGRNTEAFF. CDR3 DNA sequence: TGTGCCAGCAGCCGGATTCGAGGGACAGGGCGGAACACTGAAGCTTTCTTT.

This clonotype has just a few counts. The chain employs TRBV25-1 and TRBJ2-7; D perhaps matches TRBD2 (6 bases). The CDR3 loop spans 17 amino acids. CDR1 and CDR2 from the germline V gene are MGHDK and SYGVNS. V was shortened by 5 bases and J by 6 bases, with 26 bases between the two germline ends. CDR3 amino acids: CASSPLNLRRGATEQYF. The CDR3 DNA reads as TGTGCCAGCAGTCCACTGAATCTGAGGAGGGGCGCGACCGAGCAGTACTTC.

As regards this clonotype: Germline is not matched at one junction end, which may reflect a read error. The rearrangement joins TRBV19 to TRBJ1-1; 7 positions agree with TRBD1. CDR1 and CDR2 (germline): LNHDA, SQIVND (reference sequence). CDR3 length: 13 residues. As DNA, the CDR3 is TGTGCCAGTAGTTCGACAGGGTCCACTGAAGCTCTCTTT. Its translation is CASSSTGSTEALF.